This is a list of T cell receptor beta chains from one sample in a study of Graves' ophthalmopathy and Graves' hyperthyroidism. TCRdb processed the multiplex PCR reads anew with MiXCR; each CDR3 protein has one entry. Here the sample spans around 1.1 million distinct CDR3 sequences, about 36% being singletons. Sequencing was carried out using peripheral blood or thyroid tissue (not recorded which). The source of these receptors is an adult man with Graves' hyperthyroidism. Each CDR3 is given with its conserved first and last residue. A D gene is named only where the DNA matches it firmly. A clone size is listed for some rows: how often the clone was seen (once, few, many), or a class if it is expanded.

clone size: many; D gene: TRBD2; J gene: TRBJ2-5; V gene: TRBV20-1; CDR3 DNA: TGCAGTGCTAGAGATTTGCTGGGGGGGCAAGAGACCCAGTACTTC; CDR3 protein: CSARDLLGGQETQYF
clone size: -; D gene: -; J gene: TRBJ1-2; V gene: TRBV25-1; CDR3 DNA: TGTGCCACCAACCAGGCTCCTATACAGGGTTTCAACTATGGCTACACCTTC; CDR3 protein: CATNQAPIQGFNYGYTF
clone size: -; D gene: TRBD1; J gene: TRBJ2-7; V gene: TRBV10-3; CDR3 DNA: TGTGCCATCAGTGCGGGACAGGGCGCCCAGAAGCAGTACTTC; CDR3 protein: CAISAGQGAQKQYF
clone size: many; D gene: -; J gene: TRBJ1-5; V gene: TRBV19; CDR3 DNA: TGTGCCAGTAGTTCCGGGCCGAATCAGCCCCAGCATTTT; CDR3 protein: CASSSGPNQPQHF
clone size: -; D gene: -; J gene: TRBJ2-7; V gene: TRBV20-1; CDR3 DNA: TGCAGTGCTAGAGTAGGGCAGAACAGAAGGTACGAGCAGTACTTC; CDR3 protein: CSARVGQNRRYEQYF
clone size: -; D gene: -; J gene: TRBJ1-3; V gene: TRBV5-4; CDR3 DNA: TGTGCCAGCAGCTCCAGAAGCACAGACTCTGGAAACACCATATATTTT; CDR3 protein: CASSSRSTDSGNTIYF
clone size: -; D gene: -; J gene: TRBJ1-5; V gene: TRBV6-1; CDR3 DNA: TGTGCCAGCAGTGAGGCGACGCCCAATCAGCCCCAGCATTTT; CDR3 protein: CASSEATPNQPQHF
clone size: -; D gene: TRBD1; J gene: TRBJ2-5; V gene: TRBV20-1; CDR3 DNA: TGCAGTGCCGCGACCGGGACAGGGGATGGGGTTTCTCAAGAGACCCAGTACTTC; CDR3 protein: CSAATGTGDGVSQETQYF
clone size: once; D gene: -; J gene: TRBJ2-5; V gene: TRBV12-3/TRBV12-4; CDR3 DNA: TGTGCCAGCAGCGTGGCTAGCGAGGGGAAAAAAGAGACCCAGTACTTC; CDR3 protein: CASSVASEGKKETQYF
clone size: -; D gene: -; J gene: TRBJ2-2; V gene: TRBV5-1; CDR3 DNA: TGCGCCAGCAGACTGGGGCGGACCCTTCGAGACACCGGGGAGCTGTTTTTT; CDR3 protein: CASRLGRTLRDTGELFF
clone size: -; D gene: TRBD2; J gene: TRBJ2-5; V gene: TRBV7-6; CDR3 DNA: TGTGCCAGCAGCCGACGGGGGGGCCGCGAGACCCAGTACTTC; CDR3 protein: CASSRRGGRETQYF
clone size: few; D gene: TRBD1; J gene: TRBJ1-5; V gene: TRBV28; CDR3 DNA: TGTGCCAGCACCCTTCAGGGGGTCGGTCAGCCCCAGCATTTT; CDR3 protein: CASTLQGVGQPQHF
clone size: many; D gene: -; J gene: TRBJ2-2; V gene: TRBV7-8; CDR3 DNA: TGTGCCAGCAGCTTAGGCCGGGTCACTCGGGAGCTGTTTTTT; CDR3 protein: CASSLGRVTRELFF
clone size: -; D gene: -; J gene: TRBJ2-5; V gene: TRBV7-2; CDR3 DNA: TGTGCCAGCAGCTTAGCAGGGGATCAGCCCCAGTACTTC; CDR3 protein: CASSLAGDQPQYF
clone size: many; D gene: -; J gene: TRBJ1-3; V gene: TRBV7-9; CDR3 DNA: TGTGCCAGCTTGACAAGCCAATACGGAAACACCATATATTTT; CDR3 protein: CASLTSQYGNTIYF
clone size: -; D gene: -; J gene: TRBJ2-7; V gene: TRBV6-2/TRBV6-3; CDR3 DNA: TGTGCCAGCAGTTCGACAGGTTTCACCTACGAGCAGTACTTC; CDR3 protein: CASSSTGFTYEQYF
clone size: few; D gene: TRBD1; J gene: TRBJ1-2; V gene: TRBV6-6; CDR3 DNA: TGTGCCAGCAGTAGAGGGACAGGGAAAGCAAACTATGGCTACACCTTC; CDR3 protein: CASSRGTGKANYGYTF
clone size: many; D gene: -; J gene: TRBJ1-5; V gene: TRBV4-1; CDR3 DNA: TGCGCCAGCAGCTTTGAGTTCGGCAATCAGCCCCAGCATTTT; CDR3 protein: CASSFEFGNQPQHF
clone size: few; D gene: -; J gene: TRBJ1-5; V gene: TRBV6-5; CDR3 DNA: TGTGCCAGCAGCTCCTTCGACAGCATTGGTCAGCCCCAGCATTTT; CDR3 protein: CASSSFDSIGQPQHF
clone size: -; D gene: -; J gene: TRBJ1-2; V gene: TRBV25-1; CDR3 DNA: TGTGCCAGCAGTGAATGGGGAGGACAGCTTACGAAGGGCTACACCTTC; CDR3 protein: CASSEWGGQLTKGYTF
clone size: few; D gene: TRBD2; J gene: TRBJ2-7; V gene: TRBV10-2; CDR3 DNA: TGTGCCAGCAGAACAACCGGGACTAGAAGCGAGCAGTACTTC; CDR3 protein: CASRTTGTRSEQYF
clone size: many; D gene: -; J gene: TRBJ1-5; V gene: TRBV2; CDR3 DNA: TGTGCCAGCAGAACAGGACCAAGCAATCAGCCCCAGCATTTT; CDR3 protein: CASRTGPSNQPQHF
clone size: -; D gene: -; J gene: TRBJ2-7; V gene: TRBV7-9; CDR3 DNA: TGTGCCAGCAGCCAAGTACCCGGGGGTGCCTACGAGCAGTACTTC; CDR3 protein: CASSQVPGGAYEQYF
clone size: -; D gene: TRBD2; J gene: TRBJ2-2; V gene: TRBV7-6; CDR3 DNA: TGTGCCAGCAACCTTCAGCAGGGACTAGCGGAGAACACCGGGGAGCTGTTTTTT; CDR3 protein: CASNLQQGLAENTGELFF
clone size: few; D gene: -; J gene: TRBJ2-5; V gene: TRBV11-2; CDR3 DNA: TGTGCCAGCAGTTTACGGGGACCCTCGGGAGAGACCCAGTACTTC; CDR3 protein: CASSLRGPSGETQYF
clone size: many; D gene: TRBD1; J gene: TRBJ2-7; V gene: TRBV29-1; CDR3 DNA: TGCAGCGCCTCCGACAGGGGGCGCAACTACGAGCAGTACTTC; CDR3 protein: CSASDRGRNYEQYF
clone size: many; D gene: TRBD1; J gene: TRBJ2-5; V gene: TRBV20-1; CDR3 DNA: TGCAGTGCTAGGCGGACAGGGGGGCAGGGGACCCAGTACTTC; CDR3 protein: CSARRTGGQGTQYF
clone size: once; D gene: -; J gene: TRBJ1-1; V gene: TRBV25-1; CDR3 DNA: TGTGCCAGCAGTGAAGAGGCGGCGGGGGACGAAGCTTTCTTT; CDR3 protein: CASSEEAAGDEAFF
clone size: many; D gene: -; J gene: TRBJ1-4; V gene: TRBV20-1; CDR3 DNA: TGCAGTGCTCAACAGACAACTAATGAAAAACTGTTTTTT; CDR3 protein: CSAQQTTNEKLFF
clone size: -; D gene: -; J gene: TRBJ1-4; V gene: TRBV11-2; CDR3 DNA: TGTGCCAGCAGCTTATGGGGGGAGAATGAAAAACTGTTTTTT; CDR3 protein: CASSLWGENEKLFF
clone size: -; D gene: -; J gene: TRBJ1-2; V gene: TRBV6-1; CDR3 DNA: TGTGCCAGCAGTGGACAGACGGGGAGCTACACCTTC; CDR3 protein: CASSGQTGSYTF
clone size: -; D gene: -; J gene: TRBJ1-5; V gene: TRBV5-6; CDR3 DNA: TGTGCCAGCAGCTTCGGGGGGGAATACCAGCCCCAGCATTTT; CDR3 protein: CASSFGGEYQPQHF
clone size: many; D gene: TRBD1; J gene: TRBJ1-1; V gene: TRBV10-3; CDR3 DNA: TGTGCCATCAACCAAGGACAGGGGAACACTGAAGCTTTCTTT; CDR3 protein: CAINQGQGNTEAFF
clone size: -; D gene: TRBD2; J gene: TRBJ2-2; V gene: TRBV19; CDR3 DNA: TGTGCCAGTAGGACGGGACTAGTAAACACCGGGGAGCTGTTTTTT; CDR3 protein: CASRTGLVNTGELFF
clone size: many; D gene: -; J gene: TRBJ2-6; V gene: TRBV7-2; CDR3 DNA: TGTGCCAGCAGCTTAGTCCCATCTGGGGCCAACGTCCTGACTTTC; CDR3 protein: CASSLVPSGANVLTF
clone size: few; D gene: TRBD1; J gene: TRBJ2-5; V gene: TRBV7-2; CDR3 DNA: TGTGCCAGCAGCCAAGGGGGACAGGGAGGTTTTGAGACCCAGTACTTC; CDR3 protein: CASSQGGQGGFETQYF
clone size: many; D gene: TRBD1; J gene: TRBJ2-7; V gene: TRBV24-1; CDR3 DNA: TGTGCCACCAGTGACACTACGGGACAGGGCACGTACGAGCAGTACTTC; CDR3 protein: CATSDTTGQGTYEQYF
clone size: once; D gene: -; J gene: TRBJ1-2; V gene: TRBV29-1; CDR3 DNA: TGCAGCGTCTATTCCGACAGTCCTAACTATGGCTACACCTTC; CDR3 protein: CSVYSDSPNYGYTF
clone size: -; D gene: TRBD1; J gene: TRBJ2-7; V gene: TRBV7-9; CDR3 DNA: TGCGCCAGCAGCCAACGTGGGACAGGGGTTTCCTACGAGCAGTACTTC; CDR3 protein: CASSQRGTGVSYEQYF
clone size: many; D gene: -; J gene: TRBJ1-2; V gene: TRBV12-3/TRBV12-4; CDR3 DNA: TGTGCCAGCAGCAGCAGGGGTGTCGGTGGCTACACCTTC; CDR3 protein: CASSSRGVGGYTF
clone size: few; D gene: -; J gene: TRBJ1-1; V gene: TRBV20-1; CDR3 DNA: TGCGGGGCTTTTCAGGCAGGGTTGAACACTGAAGCTTTCTTT; CDR3 protein: CGAFQAGLNTEAFF
clone size: -; D gene: -; J gene: TRBJ2-7; V gene: TRBV9; CDR3 DNA: TGTGCCAGCAGCGCCAGCGGCGACGAGCAGTACTTC; CDR3 protein: CASSASGDEQYF
clone size: many; D gene: -; J gene: TRBJ2-7; V gene: TRBV19; CDR3 DNA: TGTGCCAGTAGTATTGGTATGGCGTTCGAGCAGTACTTC; CDR3 protein: CASSIGMAFEQYF
clone size: -; D gene: -; J gene: TRBJ1-1; V gene: TRBV7-9; CDR3 DNA: TGTGCTACAAAAAACGGGGTGAACACTGAAGCTTTCTTT; CDR3 protein: CATKNGVNTEAFF
clone size: -; D gene: -; J gene: TRBJ1-6; V gene: TRBV4-1; CDR3 DNA: TGCGCCAGCAGCCAAGAACCAGGGATGGGCAATTCACCCCTCCACTTT; CDR3 protein: CASSQEPGMGNSPLHF
clone size: -; D gene: -; J gene: TRBJ1-6; V gene: TRBV20-1; CDR3 DNA: TGCAGTGCTAGTGTTAGTGGGGGGGAGGTTTCACCCCTCCACTTT; CDR3 protein: CSASVSGGEVSPLHF
clone size: -; D gene: -; J gene: TRBJ2-5; V gene: TRBV20-1; CDR3 DNA: TGCAGTGCTAGCGGAGGACATCTCAGGGAGGAGACCCAGTACTTC; CDR3 protein: CSASGGHLREETQYF
clone size: -; D gene: -; J gene: TRBJ2-7; V gene: TRBV5-6; CDR3 DNA: TGTGCCAGCAGCCCCCGGGTAAGGGATGGCTCCTACGAGCAGTACTTC; CDR3 protein: CASSPRVRDGSYEQYF